The 24 T cell receptor beta chains below come from one sample, sequenced in a study of blood T cell repertoires in COVID-19. TCRdb keeps only in-frame clones here, not all; method: immunoSEQ multiplex PCR. The sample contains over 200,000 clones, around 85% of which appear only once. Sequencing was carried out using PBMCs or T cells enriched from blood (not recorded which). The receptors were gathered from a man aged 35-49 years who had recovered from COVID-19.

This clone is medium-sized. DNA of the CDR3: TGTGCTAGTGGTTTGGCGGGGTACAATGAGCAGTTCTTC. Its translation is CASGLAGYNEQFF. The chain recombines TRBV12-5 with TRBJ2-1; maybe TRBD2 (5 bases). V gave up 1 base and J gave up 4 bases, with 5 bases separating them. The CDR3 sequence is 13 residues long. Germline CDR1 LGHNT, CDR2 FRNRAP.

The rearrangement uses TRBV30 and TRBJ2-7; 9 nucleotides align to TRBD1. Germline CDR1 reads GTSNPN; CDR2 reads SVGIG (reference sequence). V lost 2 bases, J lost 3 bases, and 14 bases stayed unmatched. The CDR3 loop spans 17 amino acids. The CDR3 reads CAWSRLAYRGRDYEQYF. The CDR3 bases are TGTGCCTGGAGTCGGTTGGCTTACAGGGGGCGAGACTACGAGCAGTACTTC.

V is TRBV5-8 and J is TRBJ1-2; D is perhaps TRBD1 (6 bases). CDR1 and CDR2 (germline): SGHTS, YDEGEE. Trimming took off 3 bases at V and 5 bases at J, with 20 bases between the two ends. The CDR3 is 16 amino acids. CDR3 sequence reads: CASSSRVQGGDYGYTF. CDR3 in DNA: TGTGCCAGCAGCTCGCGGGTACAGGGAGGGGATTATGGCTACACCTTC.

The chain links TRBV30 to TRBJ2-1; D possibly corresponds to TRBD1 (5 bases). Germline V CDR1 and CDR2: GTSNPN, SVGIG (reference sequence). V was clipped by 0 bases and J by 9 bases, with 12 bases between them. This CDR3 contains 13 residues. CDR3 sequence reads: CAWSVLTRGEQFF. CDR3 bases: TGTGCCTGGAGTGTACTAACAAGGGGTGAGCAGTTCTTC.

The V and J genes are TRBV5-4 and TRBJ1-2, with TRBD1 matching 7 bases. This CDR3 is built from 14 residues. Germline lookup yields CDR1 SGHNT and CDR2 YYREEE (reference sequence). Trimming removed 5 bases from V and 4 bases from J; junction bases left unmatched: 8. This CDR3 is CASRSSQGGYGYTF. Written as DNA, the CDR3 is TGTGCCAGCAGGTCGTCCCAGGGGGGCTATGGCTACACCTTC. The full variable domain, with the rest looked up from reference TRBV5-4 and TRBJ1-2, is ETGVTQSPTHLIKTRGQQVTLRCSSQSGHNTVSWYQQALGQGPQFIFQYYREEENGRGNFPPRFSGLQFPNYSSELNVNALELDDSALYLCASRSSQGGYGYTFGSGTRLTVV.

The J gene is TRBJ2-7, the V gene TRBV3-1 (or the pseudogene TRBV3-2); perhaps TRBD2 as D (6 bases). The V gene's germline CDR1 is LGHDT and CDR2 YNNKEL (reference sequence). V was trimmed by 0 bases and J by 0 bases, leaving 12 bases between them. The CDR3 runs 16 residues. The CDR3 sequence: CASSQDRAGGSYEQYF. Here the CDR3 DNA reads TGTGCCAGCAGCCAAGATCGAGCGGGCGGCTCCTACGAGCAGTACTTC.

The chain carries TRBV7-9 and TRBJ2-7; 8 bases match TRBD2. Losses at the gene ends were 3 bases for V and 3 bases for J; bases not matched to a gene: 4. The germline V gene encodes CDR1 SEHNR and CDR2 FQNEAQ (reference sequence). This CDR3 has 14 residues. This chain's CDR3 is CASSFTSGYYEQYF. CDR3 in DNA: TGTGCCAGCAGCTTCACTAGCGGTTACTACGAGCAGTACTTC.

The chain combines TRBV2 with TRBJ2-7; 10 bases are a match to TRBD1. The CDR3 has 15 amino acids. The germline gives CDR1 SNHLY, CDR2 FYNNEI. V was pared by 5 bases and J by 4 bases, with 8 bases of the junction left unmatched. CDR3 nucleotide sequence: TGTGCCAGCAGTTCCCGGACAGGGGGAGCATACGAGCAGTACTTC. It encodes CASSSRTGGAYEQYF.

Ten or more counts support this clone. J is TRBJ1-2 and V is TRBV5-6, with D tentatively TRBD1 (6 bases). This CDR3 has 18 residues. V was clipped by 2 bases and J by 6 bases, with 26 bases between them. The germline V gene has CDR1 SGHDT and CDR2 YYEEEE. The CDR3 reads CASSFKLGTGPYGDGYTF. The DNA of the CDR3 is TGTGCCAGCAGCTTTAAACTTGGAACAGGGCCGTATGGAGATGGCTACACCTTC.

This chain links TRBV13 with TRBJ2-7; 13 bases agree with TRBD2. Germline CDR1 reads PRHDT; CDR2 reads FYEKMQ (reference sequence). There are 15 residues in the CDR3. Trimming cost V 5 bases and J 6 bases; bases outside gene matches: 7. The CDR3 sequence: CASSRGLAGTIEQYF. The CDR3 DNA is TGTGCCAGCAGCAGGGGACTAGCGGGGACCATCGAGCAGTACTTC.

The chain is built from TRBV18 and TRBJ1-1; D unresolved. Between the trimmed V and J ends, which lost 6 bases and 2 bases, there was a span of 13 bases. This CDR3 is built from 14 residues. From germline, CDR1 is KGHSH and CDR2 LQKENI. Here the CDR3 DNA reads TGTGCCAGCTCGTCACAGAAAACAAACACTGAAGCTTTCTTT. Translating gives CASSSQKTNTEAFF. The full variable domain, its missing parts supplied by reference TRBV18 and TRBJ1-1, is NAGVMQNPRHLVRRRGQEARLRCSPMKGHSHVYWYRQLPEEGLKFMVYLQKENIIDESGMPKERFSAEFPKEGPSILRIQQVVRGDSAAYFCASSSQKTNTEAFFGQGTRLTVV.

Only a few counts were recorded for this clone. The rearrangement joins TRBV4-1 to TRBJ1-3, with 7 bases fitting TRBD1. CDR1 and CDR2 from the germline V gene are MGHRA and YSYEKL. Losses at the gene ends were 4 bases for V and 0 bases for J; bases not matched to a gene: 6. The CDR3 is 16 residues long. As DNA, the CDR3 is TGCGCCAGCAGCCTTGGGACAGTGCGCTCTGGAAACACCATATATTTT. It is translated as CASSLGTVRSGNTIYF.

V usage is TRBV18 and J usage is TRBJ2-7, with D maybe TRBD2 (5 bases). This CDR3 is 14 amino acids long. V shed 4 bases and J shed 0 bases, with 10 bases lying between them. Germline loops: CDR1 KGHSH, CDR2 LQKENI. The CDR3: CASSLYSDSYEQYF. Written as DNA, the CDR3 is TGTGCCAGCTCACTTTATAGCGACTCCTACGAGCAGTACTTC.

This chain links TRBV30 with TRBJ1-2; a weak D match, TRBD1 (6 bases). V lost 3 bases and J lost 2, with 16 bases in between. The CDR3 loop spans 15 amino acids. Germline assignment: CDR1 GTSNPN and CDR2 SVGIG (reference sequence). The CDR3 DNA reads TGTGCCTGGAGCCCCTTGGGCGGACAGAACTATGGCTACACCTTC. It yields the protein CAWSPLGGQNYGYTF.

This rearrangement joins TRBV3-1 (or the pseudogene TRBV3-2) to TRBJ2-1; 9 bases align to TRBD2. The CDR3 loop spans 14 amino acids. V lost 0 bases, J lost 15 bases, and 9 bases stayed unmatched. The germline CDR1 and CDR2 sequences are LGHDT and YNNKEL (reference sequence). CDR3 in DNA: TGTGCCAGCAGCCAAGACGCCCTAAGCGGGAGGATGTTCTTC. Translated, it gives CASSQDALSGRMFF.

This clone came up many times. The chain joins TRBV27 to TRBJ2-5; 7 nucleotides agree with TRBD1. This CDR3 is built from 16 residues. Germline V gene data show CDR1 as MNHEY and CDR2 as SMNVEV (reference sequence). J was trimmed by 1 base and V by 2 bases; bases with no gene match: 7. The CDR3 loop is CASSLVNRGGQETQYF. Written as DNA, the CDR3 is TGTGCCAGCAGTTTAGTCAACAGGGGTGGCCAAGAGACCCAGTACTTC.

The J gene is TRBJ2-7, the V gene TRBV21-1; whether TRBD1, the table's D call, matches the DNA was not checked. TRBV21-1 is a pseudogene locus. The CDR3 contains 15 residues. CDR3 sequence (DNA): TGTGCCAGCAGCACTAGACACAGGGGTAAGGGCGAGCAGTACTTC. Its protein is CASSTRHRGKGEQYF.

J is TRBJ2-2 and V is TRBV21-1; no DNA check was done on the table's D call, TRBD1. TRBV21-1 is listed as a pseudogene. The CDR3 totals 14 residues. CDR3 in DNA: TGTGCCAGCCCGACAGGGGCGGACACCGGGGAGCTGTTTTTT. Translated, it gives CASPTGADTGELFF.

This chain links TRBV4-1 with TRBJ2-1, with 9 bases that match TRBD2. With 6 bases clipped from V and 9 bases from J, the junction kept 3 bases outside the gene matches. The CDR3 is 12 residues long. Germline-derived CDR1 and CDR2 are MGHRA and YSYEKL. CDR3 region: CASSRSGSEQFF. The CDR3 region has the DNA TGCGCCAGCAGTCGTAGCGGGAGTGAGCAGTTCTTC.

The chain recombines TRBV30 with TRBJ1-1; D ambiguous. Trimming removed 1 base at V and 6 bases at J, with 9 bases between. Per the germline V gene, CDR1 is GTSNPN and CDR2 is SVGIG (reference sequence). The CDR3 has 12 amino acids. CDR3 amino acids: CAWSGGMAEAFF. DNA of the CDR3: TGTGCCTGGAGTGGAGGGATGGCTGAAGCTTTCTTT.

The chain combines TRBV10-3 with TRBJ2-5; weak D call: TRBD1 (6 bases). The CDR3 sequence is 13 residues long. Germline assignment: CDR1 ENHRY and CDR2 SYGVKD. The V end was cut by 9 bases, the J end by 3 bases, with 14 bases between. The chain's CDR3 is CAISLDRKETQYF. CDR3 bases: TGTGCCATAAGCCTGGACAGAAAAGAGACCCAGTACTTC.

The chain carries TRBV9 and TRBJ1-3, with 7 bases lining up with TRBD1. CDR3 size: 15 residues. Germline CDR1 reads SGDLS; CDR2 reads YYNGEE. V shed 0 bases, J shed 7 bases, and the junction held 7 bases outside the gene matches. CDR3 bases: TGTGCCAGCAGCGTAGCTCCGCAGGGGGTGAACACCATATATTTT. This encodes CASSVAPQGVNTIYF.

Written as DNA, the CDR3 is TGTGCCAGCAGTGACAGGGTCAATGAGCAGTTCTTC. Protein sequence: CASSDRVNEQFF. This chain joins TRBV25-1 and TRBJ2-1; TRBD1 is a possible D gene (5 bases). Germline CDR1 and CDR2: MGHDK and SYGVNS. This CDR3 contains 12 residues. The V end was cut by 3 bases, the J end by 6 bases, with 6 bases between.

The chain employs TRBV19 and TRBJ1-2; D perhaps matches TRBD1 (5 bases). The germline V gene encodes CDR1 LNHDA and CDR2 SQIVND (reference sequence). The CDR3 has 14 amino acids. V gave up 6 bases and J gave up 5 bases, with 16 bases separating them. The CDR3 DNA is TGTGCCAGTAGGGTCCCCCAACAGGCGTATGGCTACACCTTC. Translating it yields CASRVPQQAYGYTF.